This TCR beta chain was found in a study of shared clonotypes between healthy human individuals. The wider study: Each donor's CD8 memory used one plate, CD8 naive two, each CD4 subset three.

Per the original methods: Filtering differed since immunoSEQ provided only junctions, with no quality scores. The repertoire was sequenced with immunoSEQ multiplex PCR; TCRdb's copy has only in-frame clones and lacks some. The V and J calls and clone size come from that table; D and trimming were worked out from the DNA. This sample has approximately 2,200,000 clones, with 90% to 95% found just once. The naive CD8 fraction comprised CD45RO-negative cells positively selected for CCR7 and excluded terminally differentiated effector memory CD45RA+ cells. Germline-derived CDR1 and CDR2 are MDHEN and SYDVKM. Trimming at V came to 7 bases and at J to 3 bases, leaving 13 bases not matched to a gene. The CDR3 covers 18 residues. The study's findings and limits: Rarefaction indicated that sorted-subset sequencing remained incomplete although depth was large.

Points on this clone: The antigen remains undetermined.

The specimen was naive CD8+ T cells from PBMCs. This receptor was identified in a young man in good health. Some clones in this sample may be carry-over from other donors' samples. The chain is built from TRBV28 and TRBJ1-5; 12 nucleotides align to TRBD1. CDR3 in DNA: TGTGCCAGCATCCGGGGACAGGGGGCGTCATCTGACAATCAGCCCCAGCATTTT. As protein: CASIRGQGASSDNQPQHF.